A selection of T cell receptor beta chains follows, all from one sample in a study of identical twins. MiXCR was run by TCRdb on the 5' RACE reads, yielding one entry per CDR3 protein. The sample holds 400,000 to 600,000 distinct CDR3 sequences, 20% to 25% seen once. The same data also contributed to another study, on yellow fever vaccine responses in identical twins.

Sequencing was done on a sample of CD4+ T cells sorted from blood. The receptors were gathered from a woman aged 18-29 years in good health. Both conserved end residues are trimmed from each CDR3.

v_call,j_call,cdr3_aa
TRBV5-1,TRBJ2-5,ASSSLSLARETQY
TRBV20-1,TRBJ2-3,SANKRDSTDTQY
TRBV5-1,TRBJ2-2,ASAPLGSDTGELF
TRBV20-1,TRBJ2-1,SARVAGAINEQF
TRBV3-1,TRBJ1-1,ASSQDWFAQYRVVTEAF
TRBV7-3,TRBJ2-1,ASSSDRASYNEQF
TRBV5-1,TRBJ1-5,ASSLGTGGGNQPQH
TRBV20-1,TRBJ1-2,SATLGQGNGYT
TRBV12-3/TRBV12-4,TRBJ1-6,ASSGQNNSPLH
TRBV20-1,TRBJ2-3,SAQASTDTQY
TRBV5-1,TRBJ2-5,ASSLGTGGLETQY
TRBV28,TRBJ2-4,ASSPGQVLAKNIQY
TRBV3-1,TRBJ1-6,ASSQGQHSPLH
TRBV3-1,TRBJ2-1,ASSPTGDRKEQF
TRBV29-1,TRBJ2-7,SVEDRDRAYEQY
TRBV15,TRBJ2-1,ATSKGQGRDYEQF
TRBV5-5,TRBJ2-7,ASSHERIYEQY
TRBV10-3,TRBJ2-1,AISESGLAGENEQF
TRBV28,TRBJ1-2,ASSLRQKGYT
TRBV6-1,TRBJ1-2,ASSEGQNYGYT
TRBV6-1,TRBJ1-5,ASSRRGQGGYQPQH
TRBV20-1,TRBJ1-2,SARQQGGGYGYT
TRBV12-3/TRBV12-4,TRBJ1-6,ASSPRGQLNSPLH
TRBV7-2,TRBJ2-1,ASSLVASGNEQF
TRBV4-1,TRBJ2-7,ASSQPVRGGSYEQY
TRBV6-2/TRBV6-3,TRBJ2-1,ASSSLAGVSGEQF
TRBV27,TRBJ2-1,ASRPKGLAGYLALGL
TRBV29-1,TRBJ2-3,SADSGGAGDTQY
TRBV2,TRBJ1-6,ASSENPVSPLH
TRBV6-6,TRBJ1-2,ASSYEGFAGYT
TRBV6-2/TRBV6-3,TRBJ2-1,ASSYKNQAGITPSSYNEQF
TRBV2,TRBJ1-4,ASRGTTLNEKLF
TRBV7-9,TRBJ2-1,ASSYKNEQF
TRBV5-1,TRBJ2-3,ASSSPGLAGDTQY
TRBV6-4,TRBJ2-2,ASSKRQSTGAGELF
TRBV7-2,TRBJ2-7,ASSPTKVPGEQY
TRBV6-1,TRBJ1-2,ASSGRGNYGYT
TRBV14,TRBJ2-2,ASSLRLMGNTGELF
TRBV10-2,TRBJ2-7,ASSGGTGEY
TRBV20-1,TRBJ2-7,SARRTGASVEQY
TRBV13,TRBJ1-2,ASSLGGPNNYGYT
TRBV6-5,TRBJ1-1,ASSLGQGGYNGEAF
TRBV27,TRBJ2-5,ASSLRVGETQY
TRBV5-1,TRBJ2-3,ASSRGLAREVTQY
TRBV19,TRBJ2-7,ASSIARDRVVKQY
TRBV29-1,TRBJ2-2,SVDWQGVYGELF
TRBV11-1,TRBJ2-3,ASSLAVSTGIGTDTQY
TRBV7-2,TRBJ1-4,ASSRQDGLGEKLF
TRBV29-1,TRBJ2-3,SVEGHSTDTQY
TRBV5-1,TRBJ2-1,ASSSSTGSSYNEQF
TRBV3-1,TRBJ2-3,ASSRVLGGRGNTQY
TRBV28,TRBJ2-3,ASSLRQLSTDTQY
TRBV12-3/TRBV12-4,TRBJ2-1,ASRGLAGGEQF
TRBV20-1,TRBJ2-7,SAPRRGSTYEQY
TRBV12-3/TRBV12-4,TRBJ2-1,ASTRSVSNEQF